What follows are 7 T cell receptor beta chains derived from one specimen sequenced in a study of T cell repertoires in cytomegalovirus infection. Their recognized antigens are unknown. TCRdb analysed the reads with MiXCR anew, one entry per CDR3 protein. The sample gives 800,000 to 950,000 distinct CDR3 sequences, approximately 30% of which show up once; roughly 12% is in the top ten. The source was cultured CD8+ T cells from PBMCs, collected from culture after CMV antigen stimulation. The receptor source for this set is a human donor in good health (CMV status not recorded). Some clones in this sample may be carry-over from other donors' samples.

The CDR3 bases are TGTGCCAGTAGTATAGCCCCAGGGTTTAGGAGCAATCAGCCCCAGCATTTT. This codes for CASSIAPGFRSNQPQHF. This chain links TRBV19 with TRBJ1-5; D might be TRBD1 (5 bases). CDR1 LNHDA and CDR2 SQIVND come from the germline V gene (reference sequence). Trimming shortened V by 1 base and J by 1 base, and 14 bases separated the two germline ends. This CDR3 region has 17 residues.

This clonotype was seen at least ten times. The rearrangement uses TRBV7-9 and TRBJ2-3; TRBD1 agrees at 9 bases. CDR1 and CDR2 from the germline V gene are SEHNR and FQNEAQ (reference sequence). The CDR3 covers 16 residues. V shed 5 bases and J 3 bases; nucleotides not matched to a gene: 9. Here the CDR3 reads CASSPPGTGRTDTQYF. The CDR3, as DNA: TGTGCCAGCAGCCCGCCCGGGACAGGGAGGACAGATACGCAGTATTTT.

This sequence joins TRBV4-3 and TRBJ2-1; perhaps TRBD1 as D (5 bases). Germline assignment: CDR1 LGHNA and CDR2 YSLEER. The CDR3 spans 14 residues. V was cut by 7 bases and J by 4 bases, with 14 bases left in between. CDR3 nucleotides: TGCGCCAGCAAGGGGAAAAAGCCTTACAATGAGCAGTTCTTC. Its translation: CASKGKKPYNEQFF.

The J gene is TRBJ2-2, the V gene TRBV7-6; TRBD1 aligns across 10 bases. Losses at the gene ends were 8 bases for V and 3 bases for J; bases not matched to a gene: 0. The CDR3 contains 13 residues. The germline V gene encodes CDR1 SGHVS and CDR2 FNYEAQ. The CDR3, as DNA: TGTGCCAGCGGACAGGGGGACACCGGGGAGCTGTTTTTT. Its translation: CASGQGDTGELFF.

Only a few counts were recorded for this clonotype. This chain connects TRBV6-5 to TRBJ2-7; D is possibly TRBD1 or TRBD2 (5 bases each). From germline, CDR1 is MNHEY and CDR2 SVGAGI. Trimming cost V 4 bases and J 2 bases, with 12 bases left between them. This CDR3 is built from 14 residues. CDR3 residues: CASSSRGAPYEQYF. The CDR3 region has the DNA TGTGCCAGCAGTTCCAGAGGGGCTCCCTACGAGCAGTACTTC.

This clonotype turned up a few times. The chain employs TRBV9 and TRBJ1-1, with D unclear. Germline loops: CDR1 SGDLS, CDR2 YYNGEE. This CDR3 is 15 amino acids long. The V end was cut by 0 bases, the J end by 3 bases, with 12 bases between. The CDR3 DNA follows: TGTGCCAGCAGCGTAGGTAACCAGCGGCACACTGAAGCTTTCTTT. Translating it yields CASSVGNQRHTEAFF.

The chain links TRBV27 to TRBJ2-3; D is uncertain. This CDR3 region has 12 residues. From germline, CDR1 is MNHEY and CDR2 SMNVEV (reference sequence). V lost 8 bases to trimming and J lost 7 bases, with 13 bases between them. CDR3 nucleotides: TGTGCCAGCTCTCCCCCCAGTAATACGCAGTATTTT. It translates to CASSPPSNTQYF.